A single sample is the source of the 7 T cell receptor beta chains below, sequenced in a study of T cells in AML relapse after transplant. Amplification used RNA template and a modified RACE PCR instead of multiplex PCR. TCRdb reprocessed the PCR reads with MiXCR, giving one entry per CDR3 protein. The sample includes fewer than 4,500 distinct CDR3 sequences, roughly 10% of them seen just once. The starting material was bone marrow, either the whole sample or a sorted T cell fraction (not recorded which), obtained in complete remission. The source is a human donor who had a stem cell transplant for acute myeloid leukemia. A share of the T cells may be of graft donor origin.

This clonotype is deemed medium-sized. CDR3 sequence (DNA): TGTGCCAGCAACCGTGTTGAACCCCAGCCCCAGCATTTT. Amino acid sequence: CASNRVEPQPQHF. V usage is TRBV6-6 and J usage is TRBJ1-5; D remains ambiguous. CDR3 size: 13 residues. The germline CDR1 and CDR2 sequences are MNHNY and SVGAGI (reference sequence). Trimming cost V 7 bases and J 7 bases, with 14 bases left between them.

A few counts support this clonotype. The rearrangement uses TRBV7-3 and TRBJ2-7; 7 bases fit TRBD1. Unmatched junction bases numbered 13, after V lost 1 base and J lost 7 bases. Germline V gives CDR1 SGHTA, CDR2 FQGTGA. CDR3 size: 16 residues. In DNA form, the CDR3 reads TGTGCCAGCAGCTTAAGAGGGGGCGTAGGTCTGGGAGAGCAGTACTTC. Translated: CASSLRGGVGLGEQYF.

In this sample, this clonotype is medium-sized (0.01 to 0.1%). The chain uses TRBV7-2 and TRBJ2-3; TRBD2 agrees at 7 bases. The CDR3 runs to 16 residues. J was trimmed by 0 bases and V by 6 bases; bases with no gene match: 9. Germline values: CDR1 SGHTA, CDR2 FQGNSA. The CDR3: CASSFLAGTSTDTQYF. CDR3 DNA sequence: TGTGCCAGCAGTTTTTTAGCGGGTACTAGCACAGATACGCAGTATTTT. The full variable domain, in which reference TRBV7-2 and TRBJ2-3 provide the parts outside the CDR3, is GAGVSQSPSNKVTEKGKDVELRCDPISGHTALYWYRQSLGQGLEFLIYFQGNSAPDKSGLPSDRFSAERTGGSVSTLTIQRTQQEDSAVYLCASSFLAGTSTDTQYFGPGTRLTVL.

This clonotype was observed many times. The chain combines TRBV5-1 with TRBJ2-1; D gene uncertain. Trimming took 2 bases from V and 8 from J, leaving 14 bases between them. CDR3 length equals 14 residues. Germline V gene data show CDR1 as SGHRS and CDR2 as YFSETQ. The CDR3 region is CASSFLDYDHEQFF. The DNA for the CDR3 is TGCGCCAGCAGCTTTCTAGATTATGATCATGAGCAGTTCTTC.

This clonotype was found many times. The chain carries TRBV6-2 or TRBV6-3 and TRBJ2-2; D unclear. Germline V lookup: CDR1 MNHEY, CDR2 SVGEGT. V was shortened by 7 bases and J by 2 bases, with 11 bases between the two germline ends. This CDR3 region has 14 residues. The CDR3 region is CASIPQPNTGELFF. The CDR3 region has the DNA TGTGCCAGCATCCCCCAGCCAAACACCGGGGAGCTGTTTTTT.

Remarks on this clonotype: A much bigger clone sits one base away, suggesting this may be a read error. This sequence joins TRBV7-9 and TRBJ2-7; D not resolved. Germline lookup yields CDR1 SEHNR and CDR2 FQNEAQ (reference sequence). The CDR3 is 12 amino acids. The CDR3 nucleotides read TGTGCCAGCAGCAGAGTCTCCTACGTGCAGTACTTC. Translated: CASSRVSYVQYF.

To note about this clonotype: Since a much larger clone is just one base distant, this may be a read error. The chain recombines TRBV12-3 or TRBV12-4 with TRBJ1-2, with 7 positions matching TRBD1. The CDR3 is 13 residues long. The V gene end was trimmed by 5 bases and the J gene end by 7 bases; junction bases not matched to a gene: 7. The CDR3 DNA reads as TGTGCCAGCAGTCGACAGGGAGCATGTGGCTACACCTTC. Amino acid sequence: CASSRQGACGYTF.